This T cell receptor (beta chain) was documented in a study of blood T cell repertoires in COVID-19. Overall study context: PBMCs, B-cell-depleted T cells, or T cells provided the cDNA or gDNA that made up the material.

Germline V gene lookup returns CDR1 SNHLY and CDR2 FYNNEI. V was pared by 3 bases and J by 7 bases, with 5 bases of the junction left unmatched. There are 16 residues in the CDR3. The assay was immunoSEQ multiplex PCR, and TCRdb's table has in-frame clones only and misses some. The table has approximately 110,000 clones, more than 75% seen once. The chain couples TRBV2 to TRBJ2-2; TRBD2 matches at 13 bases. This clonotype originated in a human donor in a cohort sampled during active COVID-19. The sample comprised peripheral blood. The CDR3 reads CASSDGLAGVVGELFF. CDR3 bases: TGTGCCAGCAGTGATGGACTAGCGGGAGTTGTCGGGGAGCTGTTTTTT.